This TCR beta chain was sequenced during a study of human T cells and chemical hapten exposure. Time point meaning: patch test 2, 6 weeks after DPC sensitization. Treatment given: therapeutic diphenylcyclopropenone sensitization with weekly scalp DPC. This CDR3 spans 12 amino acids. Germline V gives CDR1 SGHVS, CDR2 FQNEAQ. TCRdb re-called the RACE reads through MiXCR, storing one row per CDR3 protein. Of about 110,000 distinct CDR3 sequences in the sample, 9.2% are singletons; the top ten hold approximately 2.8%. General study points: Expanded TCRs produced significantly more large CDR3 similarity clusters than controls did.

In regard to this clonotype: The antigen remains undetermined.

This clonotype was obtained from a woman in her forties with alopecia areata. Some clones in this sample may be carry-over from other donors' samples. This chain uses TRBV7-8 with TRBJ2-7; D may be TRBD2 (6 bases). The sequencing used whole blood, collected in connection with sensitization to the hapten diphenylcyclopropenone (DPC). CDR3 residues: CASGAESHEQYF. The CDR3 DNA is TGTGCTTCGGGAGCTGAATCCCACGAGCAGTACTTC.